This T cell receptor beta chain appears in the sequencing data of a study of shared clonotypes between healthy human individuals. Broader study findings: A few donors held approximately 4.6% of naive CD4 clonotypes in common.

Points on this clone: The antigen remains undetermined.

V gave up 1 base and J gave up 3 bases; unmatched junction bases: 2. Germline V gene data show CDR1 as LGHNA and CDR2 as YNFKEQ. The CDR3 has 15 residues. Naive-designated CD8 cells lacked CD45RO, were positively enriched for CCR7, and omitted terminally differentiated effector memory CD45RA+ cells. The protocol was immunoSEQ multiplex PCR, while the TCRdb copy is restricted to in-frame clones and leaves out a portion. The sample carries over 2,000,000 clones, roughly 95% recorded once. The clonotype comes from a man between 18 and 29 years old in good health. Some clones in this sample may be carry-over from other donors' samples. The chain links TRBV4-2 to TRBJ2-7, with 11 bases that match TRBD2. The specimen was naive CD8+ T cells from PBMCs. In DNA, the CDR3 is TGTGCCAGCAGCCAAGGGACTAGCGGGTTCTACGAGCAGTACTTC. Translating gives CASSQGTSGFYEQYF.